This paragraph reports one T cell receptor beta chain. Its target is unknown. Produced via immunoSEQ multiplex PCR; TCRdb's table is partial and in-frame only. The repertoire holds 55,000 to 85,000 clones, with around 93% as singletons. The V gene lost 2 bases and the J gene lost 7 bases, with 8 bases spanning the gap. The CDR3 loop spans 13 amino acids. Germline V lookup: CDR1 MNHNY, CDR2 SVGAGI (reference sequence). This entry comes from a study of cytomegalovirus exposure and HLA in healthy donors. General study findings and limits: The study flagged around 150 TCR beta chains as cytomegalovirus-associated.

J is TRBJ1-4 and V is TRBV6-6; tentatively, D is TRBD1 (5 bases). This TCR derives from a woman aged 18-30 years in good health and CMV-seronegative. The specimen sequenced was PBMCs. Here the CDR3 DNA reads TGTGCCAGCAGTTACAGGGGTACTGAAAAACTGTTTTTT. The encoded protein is CASSYRGTEKLFF.